The T cell receptor beta chain described here comes from a study of blood T cells in healthy people across ages. About the research overall: Through template switching, about one barcoded beta molecule was captured per two T cells, as measured in model experiments.

On this clonotype itself: The antigen is not known.

General study results and limits: TCR beta diversity correlated strongly with naive T cell percentage.

The use of a sample-barcoded 5' primer and a J-beta primer mix characterized a second PCR of about 6 to 11 cycles. Any given sample supplied a minimum of 3 million CDR3-containing paired-end reads. TCRdb itself ran the 5' RACE reads through MiXCR, one entry per CDR3 protein. Of 700,000 or so distinct CDR3 sequences listed, 22% are singletons. The CDR3 extends over 14 amino acids. Trimming left V 5 bases short and J 4 bases short, with 14 bases between. Per the germline V gene, CDR1 is SGHTA and CDR2 is FQGNSA. The receptor was isolated from an older man in good health. This chain connects TRBV7-2 to TRBJ1-2; a weak D match, TRBD1 (5 bases). The sample was blood. CDR3 in amino acids: CASSTGTVVYGYTF. For the CDR3, the DNA is TGTGCCAGCAGCACGGGGACGGTTGTCTATGGCTACACCTTC.